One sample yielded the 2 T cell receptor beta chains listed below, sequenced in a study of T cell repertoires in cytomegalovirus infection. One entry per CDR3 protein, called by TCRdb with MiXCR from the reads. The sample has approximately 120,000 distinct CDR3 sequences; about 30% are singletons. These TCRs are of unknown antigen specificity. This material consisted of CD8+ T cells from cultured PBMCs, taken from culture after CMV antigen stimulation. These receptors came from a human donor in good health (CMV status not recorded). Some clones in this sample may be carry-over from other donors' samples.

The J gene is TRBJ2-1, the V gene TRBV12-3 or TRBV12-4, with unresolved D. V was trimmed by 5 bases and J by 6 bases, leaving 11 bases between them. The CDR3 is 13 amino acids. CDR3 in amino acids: CASSDSRANEQFF. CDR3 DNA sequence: TGTGCCAGCAGTGATTCTAGGGCCAATGAGCAGTTCTTC.

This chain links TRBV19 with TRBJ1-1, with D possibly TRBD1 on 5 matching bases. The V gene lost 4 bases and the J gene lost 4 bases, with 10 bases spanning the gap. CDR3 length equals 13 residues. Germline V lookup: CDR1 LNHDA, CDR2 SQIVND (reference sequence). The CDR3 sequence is CASSTDSGTEAFF. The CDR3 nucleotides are TGTGCCAGTAGTACCGACAGTGGCACTGAAGCTTTCTTT.